Below, 9 T cell receptor beta chains from the same sample are listed, as sequenced in a study of cytomegalovirus exposure and HLA in healthy donors. PCR used 60 Vbeta primers and 13 Jbeta primers. Libraries were prepared by immunoSEQ multiplex PCR; TCRdb keeps only in-frame clonotypes and omits some of them. There are under 200,000 clones in the sample; approximately 77% occur only once, and 3.7% lies in the top ten. Sequenced: PBMCs. These receptors were collected from a man in his thirties or forties in good health and CMV-seropositive.

The chain employs TRBV30 and TRBJ1-5; D call uncertain. V was shortened by 2 bases and J by 3 bases, with 8 bases between the two germline ends. The germline CDR1 and CDR2 sequences are GTSNPN and SVGIG (reference sequence). CDR3 length equals 13 residues. The CDR3 region is CAWSSGYNQPQHF. CDR3 coding DNA: TGTGCCTGGAGTTCGGGGTACAATCAGCCCCAGCATTTT.

V usage is TRBV4-1 and J usage is TRBJ1-6, with D perhaps matching TRBD1 (5 bases). The CDR3 has 13 amino acids. Germline V gene sequence: CDR1 MGHRA, CDR2 YSYEKL. The V and J ends lost 4 bases and 9 bases respectively, with 10 bases between them. The CDR3 loop is CASSLQGSSPLHF. The CDR3 DNA is TGCGCCAGCAGCCTCCAGGGTAGTTCACCCCTCCACTTT.

The rearrangement links TRBV2 to TRBJ2-2, with 8 positions matching TRBD1. Germline V gives CDR1 SNHLY, CDR2 FYNNEI. J was trimmed by 0 bases and V by 6 bases; bases with no gene match: 3. The CDR3 is made up of 15 amino acids. DNA for the CDR3: TGTGCCAGCAGCGCACAGGGGGCGAACACCGGGGAGCTGTTTTTT. Protein product: CASSAQGANTGELFF.

This clone is a singleton in its sample. The CDR3 coding sequence is TGTGCCAGCAGGTGGGGCCGGGACTACGAGCAGTACTTC. Its protein product is CASRWGRDYEQYF. J is TRBJ2-5 and V is TRBV5-6, with D perhaps given as TRBD1 or TRBD2 (5 bases each). The J call may be mistaken, given a closer DNA end match to TRBJ2-7. CDR1 is SGHDT, CDR2 YYEEEE, per germline. This CDR3 region has 13 residues.

The chain recombines TRBV27 with TRBJ1-5; TRBD1 matches 8 bases. With V trimmed by 7 bases and J by 3 bases, 5 bases remained unmatched. The CDR3 totals 14 residues. The V gene's germline CDR1 is MNHEY and CDR2 SMNVEV (reference sequence). The CDR3, as DNA: TGTGCCAGCAATCGGCAGGGGGCCAATCAGCCCCAGCATTTT. Translated, it gives CASNRQGANQPQHF.

This clone was counted a single time. The J gene is TRBJ2-2, the V gene TRBV10-3; 11 nucleotides align to TRBD1. CDR1 and CDR2 from the germline V gene are ENHRY and SYGVKD. V shed 5 bases, J shed 1 base, and the junction held 3 bases outside the gene matches. CDR3 length: 16 amino acids. The CDR3 DNA is TGTGCCATCAGTTGGGGACAGGGGGAGAACACCGGGGAGCTGTTTTTT. Amino acid sequence: CAISWGQGENTGELFF.

This sequence joins TRBV27 and TRBJ2-7, with TRBD1 as a possible D gene (7 bases). V dropped 8 bases and J dropped 2 bases, with 16 bases sitting between them. CDR3 length: 14 residues. Germline CDR1 is MNHEY and CDR2 is SMNVEV (reference sequence). The CDR3 loop reads CASGFAGQTYEQYF. CDR3 in DNA: TGTGCCAGCGGATTCGCGGGACAGACCTACGAGCAGTACTTC.

This chain links TRBV27 with TRBJ2-2; 11 bases are shared with TRBD1. Germline V CDR1 and CDR2: MNHEY, SMNVEV (reference sequence). Trimming cost V 6 bases and J 4 bases; bases outside gene matches: 7. This CDR3 is 16 amino acids long. CDR3 residues: CASSWSGQGGTGELFF. In DNA, the CDR3 is TGTGCCAGCAGCTGGTCGGGACAGGGGGGCACCGGGGAGCTGTTTTTT.

The chain combines TRBV6-5 with TRBJ2-1; 10 nucleotides match TRBD2. V dropped 3 bases and J dropped 8; count of bases not matched to a gene: 10. This CDR3 is 16 amino acids long. CDR1 is MNHEY and CDR2 is SVGAGI in the germline V gene. This chain's CDR3 is CASSYLVASGGHEQFF. CDR3 coding DNA: TGTGCCAGCAGTTATTTAGTGGCTAGCGGGGGACATGAGCAGTTCTTC.